This T cell receptor (beta chain) emerged from a study of post-analysis software for immune sequencing data. Overall study: The disease courses spanned relapsing-remitting, secondary progressive and progressive-relapsing forms of multiple sclerosis. Study-wide findings and caveats: Samples from a shared batch, those prepared together, strongly co-clustered by F measure. Versus controls, multiple sclerosis patients showed significantly lower diversity (normalized Chao1). When patients were compared with controls, about 5 TRBV segments were more frequent, TRBV5-6, TRBV5-1 and TRBV20-1 among them.

Unique molecular identifiers were present in the TCR beta cDNA libraries. Yield was around 500,000 cDNA molecules from about 1 to 10 million T cells. TCRdb independently ran MiXCR on the PCR reads; one entry per CDR3 protein. In the table there are hundreds of thousands of distinct CDR3 sequences, about 32% of which are singletons. Deletions cut 5 bases from V and 4 bases from J, with 21 bases between. There are 16 residues in the CDR3. Remarks on this clonotype: Antigen: not known.

The source is a girl between 5 and 17 years old with multiple sclerosis. The chain combines TRBV12-3 or TRBV12-4 with TRBJ2-7; the D gene could be TRBD1 or TRBD2 (5 bases each). The sample was blood. The CDR3 DNA is TGTGCCAGCAGTCTCGCCGGTGGTCCCTGGGGGTACGAGCAGTACTTC. Translation: CASSLAGGPWGYEQYF.